This T cell receptor (beta chain) is drawn from a study of CD8 T cells in Susac syndrome. After extraction with the RNeasy kit, 0.5 to 1 ug of the RNA was reverse transcribed using random hexamers. TCRdb re-derived calls from the immunoSEQ multiplex PCR reads in MiXCR, one entry per CDR3 protein. The sample yields about 300,000 distinct CDR3 sequences, 75% to 85% seen once. Per germline, CDR1 SGHDT and CDR2 YYEEEE. V lost 1 base and J 3 bases, leaving 14 bases between the germline ends. This CDR3 region has 16 residues. From blood CD8+ and CD4+ T cells, TCR beta sequences were generated. In the multiple sclerosis control group, patients were treatment-naive and had stable or active relapsing-remitting disease.

Material for sequencing was CD8+ T cells from PBMCs. The rearrangement links TRBV5-6 to TRBJ2-1; D is unresolved. This receptor was obtained from a human donor with multiple sclerosis. CDR3 amino acids: CASSLFGSPLYNEQFF. CDR3 nucleotide sequence: TGTGCCAGCAGCTTGTTCGGATCACCACTCTACAATGAGCAGTTCTTC.